The clone carrying this TCR beta chain was seen at least ten times. What it recognizes is unknown. This specimen comes from a study of identical twins. TCRdb used MiXCR to reprocess the 5' RACE reads, holding one entry per CDR3 protein. The sample includes approximately 210,000 distinct CDR3 sequences, around 10% of them seen just once. Study-level results: Abundant beta clonotypes from cord blood had fewer insertions, unlike memory repertoires, which showed none. Models underestimated how often monozygotic twins shared out-of-frame TCR alpha. When twins shared out-of-frame alpha sequences, those sequences had excess low generation probability.

Only healthy Caucasians were included as donors. The CDR3 loop spans 13 amino acids. V dropped 3 bases and J dropped 7 bases, with 14 bases sitting between them. Germline values: CDR1 SGHDT, CDR2 YYEEEE. V usage is TRBV5-6 and J usage is TRBJ2-7, with D maybe TRBD2 (5 bases). The source material was memory (CD45RO+) T cells sorted from blood. The sequence derives from a woman in her late teens or twenties in good health. The CDR3 is CASSSGPSGEQYF. CDR3 sequence (DNA): TGTGCCAGCAGCTCTGGACCCTCGGGGGAGCAGTACTTC.